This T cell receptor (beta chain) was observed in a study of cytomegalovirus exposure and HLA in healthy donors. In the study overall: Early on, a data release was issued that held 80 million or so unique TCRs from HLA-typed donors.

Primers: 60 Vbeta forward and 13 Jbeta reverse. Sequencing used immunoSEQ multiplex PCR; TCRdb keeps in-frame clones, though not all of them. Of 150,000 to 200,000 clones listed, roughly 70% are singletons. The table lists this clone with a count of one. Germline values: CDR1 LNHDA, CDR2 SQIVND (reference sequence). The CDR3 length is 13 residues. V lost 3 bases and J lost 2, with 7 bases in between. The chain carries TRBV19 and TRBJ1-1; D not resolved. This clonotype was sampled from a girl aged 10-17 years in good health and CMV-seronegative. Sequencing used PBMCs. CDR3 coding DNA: TGTGCCAGTAGTATTAGTCCTAACACTGAAGCTTTCTTT. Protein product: CASSISPNTEAFF.